The next 20 T cell receptor beta chains were all read from a single sample in a study of CD8 T cells in ankylosing spondylitis. TCRdb analysed the 5' RACE reads with MiXCR anew, one entry per CDR3 protein. The sample has tens of thousands of distinct CDR3 sequences; approximately 15% are singletons. The sequenced sample consisted of blood. The source is a male donor with ankylosing spondylitis or in good health (not recorded which).

The chain employs TRBV7-2 and TRBJ2-3; D is perhaps TRBD2 (6 bases). V lost 5 bases to trimming and J lost 5 bases, with 14 bases between them. The germline V gene encodes CDR1 SGHTA and CDR2 FQGNSA. The CDR3 extends over 14 amino acids. The CDR3: CASSHAPAGDTQYF. CDR3 DNA sequence: TGTGCCAGCAGCCACGCCCCAGCGGGAGATACGCAGTATTTT.

This rearrangement joins TRBV5-6 to TRBJ2-1; 9 positions match TRBD2. The CDR3 loop spans 16 amino acids. Germline CDR1 reads SGHDT; CDR2 reads YYEEEE. J gave up 4 bases and V 4 bases, and 9 bases lay outside the gene matches. CDR3 sequence reads: CASSPWVAGAYNEQFF. The CDR3 DNA reads as TGTGCCAGCAGCCCCTGGGTAGCGGGGGCATACAATGAGCAGTTCTTC.

In nucleotides, the CDR3 is TGTGCCAGCGCTAAGACGGGGACCAACTACGAGCAGTACTTC. This encodes CASAKTGTNYEQYF. J is TRBJ2-7 and V is TRBV28, with D perhaps assigned TRBD1 or TRBD2 (5 bases each). The germline V gene encodes CDR1 MDHEN and CDR2 SYDVKM. V lost 8 bases, J lost 3 bases, and 17 bases lay in between. There are 14 residues in the CDR3.

The chain uses TRBV5-1 and TRBJ2-1; 8 nucleotides align to TRBD2. CDR1 and CDR2 (germline): SGHRS, YFSETQ. CDR3 size: 14 residues. J was trimmed by 10 bases and V by 1 base; bases with no gene match: 7. The CDR3 spells CASSLLGGGREQFF. The CDR3 bases are TGCGCCAGCAGCTTGTTAGGCGGCGGGAGGGAGCAGTTCTTC.

The chain combines TRBV25-1 with TRBJ2-2; D is undetermined. The germline gives CDR1 MGHDK, CDR2 SYGVNS. V was cut by 4 bases and J by 3 bases, with 15 bases left in between. The CDR3 consists of 16 residues. The CDR3 protein is CASSGPLKDYTGELFF. The DNA for the CDR3 is TGTGCCAGCAGTGGGCCTTTGAAAGATTACACCGGGGAGCTGTTTTTT.

The V gene is TRBV4-3, the J gene TRBJ1-1, with D possibly being TRBD1 (5 bases). The CDR3 sequence is 15 residues long. Between the trimmed V and J ends, which lost 0 bases and 1 base, there was a span of 9 bases. The germline CDR1 and CDR2 sequences are LGHNA and YSLEER. The CDR3 DNA sequence: TGCGCCAGCAGCCAAGATCACGGGGCGAACACTGAAGCTTTCTTT. It specifies CASSQDHGANTEAFF.

The rearrangement uses TRBV20-1 and TRBJ2-2; D gene unclear. This CDR3 is built from 12 residues. V gave up 6 bases and J gave up 5 bases, with 10 bases separating them. Germline CDR1 DFQATT, CDR2 SNEGSKA (reference sequence). The CDR3 nucleotides read TGCAGTGCAGACCGCGGAACCGGGGAGCTGTTTTTT. Its protein product is CSADRGTGELFF.

V is TRBV20-1 and J is TRBJ1-4; 12 bases line up with TRBD1. The germline V gene has CDR1 DFQATT and CDR2 SNEGSKA (reference sequence). This CDR3 contains 14 residues. With 6 bases clipped from V and 10 bases from J, the junction kept 9 bases outside the gene matches. The CDR3 region has the DNA TGCAGTGCACATTCAGGGACAGGGGGCGGAAAACTGTTTTTT. The encoded protein is CSAHSGTGGGKLFF.

This clonotype has a handful of counts. J is TRBJ1-1 and V is TRBV10-3; tentative D call: TRBD1 (6 bases). The V end lost 10 bases, the J end lost 1 base, and 13 bases lay between the germline ends. This CDR3 spans 13 amino acids. The V gene's germline CDR1 is ENHRY and CDR2 SYGVKD. CDR3 in DNA: TGTGCCAGCGAGGGACACAGGAACACTGAAGCTTTCTTT. The encoded protein is CASEGHRNTEAFF.

The chain couples TRBV4-3 to TRBJ1-4, with 10 bases aligning to TRBD1. The CDR3 spans 15 residues. The V gene end was trimmed by 5 bases and the J gene end by 8 bases; junction bases not matched to a gene: 8. Germline assignment: CDR1 LGHNA and CDR2 YSLEER. CDR3 DNA sequence: TGCGCCAGCAGCTTAGGGACAGGGGAAATGGAAAAACTGTTTTTT. Translating gives CASSLGTGEMEKLFF.

At least ten counts were recorded for this clonotype. This chain links TRBV7-7 with TRBJ2-3; D is undetermined. Germline V lookup: CDR1 SSHAT, CDR2 FNYEAQ (reference sequence). V gave up 1 base and J gave up 2 bases, with 4 bases separating them. CDR3 length equals 13 residues. DNA of the CDR3: TGTGCCAGCAGCTTAGATTCCACAGATACGCAGTATTTT. Protein product: CASSLDSTDTQYF.

The V and J genes are TRBV5-1 and TRBJ2-1; D is ambiguous. Germline V gene data show CDR1 as SGHRS and CDR2 as YFSETQ. The V and J ends lost 4 bases and 7 bases respectively, with 12 bases between them. The CDR3 consists of 13 residues. For the CDR3, the DNA is TGCGCCAGCAGCCCGGCTGGGGTTAATGAGCAGTTCTTC. It encodes CASSPAGVNEQFF.

V gene TRBV25-1 combines with J gene TRBJ2-1; D is uncertain. Germline CDR1 is MGHDK and CDR2 is SYGVNS. V lost 3 bases and J 0 bases, leaving 9 bases between the germline ends. This CDR3 has 15 residues. The CDR3 loop reads CASSEDFSSYNEQFF. The CDR3 nucleotides are TGTGCCAGCAGTGAGGATTTTAGCTCCTACAATGAGCAGTTCTTC.

The gene calls are TRBV20-1 and TRBJ2-7; unclear D gene. The CDR3 is made up of 12 amino acids. Trimming removed 1 base at V and 5 bases at J, with 9 bases between. Germline CDR1 is DFQATT and CDR2 is SNEGSKA (reference sequence). The CDR3 region has the DNA TGCAGTGCTAGAGGATCCATCCACGAGCAGTACGTC. This encodes CSARGSIHEQYV.

The chain links TRBV12-3 or TRBV12-4 to TRBJ2-2, with D tentatively TRBD1 (5 bases). The V gene lost 8 bases and the J gene lost 0 bases, with 16 bases spanning the gap. The CDR3 runs 16 residues. The CDR3 DNA reads TGTGCCAGCCTCACGCAAGGGGTCACGAACACCGGGGAGCTGTTTTTT. As protein: CASLTQGVTNTGELFF.

This clonotype was counted a few times. V and J are TRBV3-1 and TRBJ2-5; D perhaps matches TRBD2 (6 bases). Trimming took 1 base from V and 7 from J, leaving 10 bases between them. Germline assignment: CDR1 LGHDT and CDR2 YNNKEL (reference sequence). The CDR3 contains 13 residues. CDR3 region: CASSQGREGTQYF. The CDR3 bases are TGTGCCAGCAGCCAAGGGCGGGAAGGGACCCAGTACTTC.

The chain couples TRBV20-1 to TRBJ2-1; 8 bases align to TRBD2. CDR1 and CDR2 from the germline V gene are DFQATT and SNEGSKA (reference sequence). With V trimmed by 0 bases and J by 7 bases, 8 bases remained unmatched. The CDR3 runs 15 residues. CDR3 in DNA: TGCAGTGCTAGAGATTGGTCGGGAGGGGGGAATGAGCAGTTCTTC. This sequence encodes CSARDWSGGGNEQFF.

This clonotype was picked up a small number of times. V and J are TRBV29-1 and TRBJ2-1; weak D call: TRBD1 (6 bases). V shed 4 bases and J shed 8 bases, with 12 bases lying between them. From germline, CDR1 is SQVTM and CDR2 ANQGSEA. The CDR3 contains 12 residues. The CDR3 DNA reads as TGCAGCGTTGGGAACAGGGTGGATGAGCAGTTCTTC. As protein: CSVGNRVDEQFF.

This clonotype was observed a few times. The chain joins TRBV4-2 to TRBJ2-2; D is perhaps TRBD1 (5 bases). CDR1 is LGHNA and CDR2 is YNFKEQ in the germline V gene. The CDR3 loop spans 16 amino acids. Trimming pared 0 bases from V and 6 bases from J, leaving 14 bases between. CDR3 in amino acids: CASSQDTGSSAGELFF. CDR3 sequence (DNA): TGTGCCAGCAGCCAAGATACAGGTTCCTCGGCCGGGGAGCTGTTTTTT.

This sequence joins TRBV21-1 and TRBJ1-1. TRBV21-1 corresponds to a pseudogene. The CDR3 consists of 10 residues. This CDR3 is CASSRHEAFF. For the CDR3, the DNA is TGTGCCAGCAGCCGACATGAAGCTTTCTTT.